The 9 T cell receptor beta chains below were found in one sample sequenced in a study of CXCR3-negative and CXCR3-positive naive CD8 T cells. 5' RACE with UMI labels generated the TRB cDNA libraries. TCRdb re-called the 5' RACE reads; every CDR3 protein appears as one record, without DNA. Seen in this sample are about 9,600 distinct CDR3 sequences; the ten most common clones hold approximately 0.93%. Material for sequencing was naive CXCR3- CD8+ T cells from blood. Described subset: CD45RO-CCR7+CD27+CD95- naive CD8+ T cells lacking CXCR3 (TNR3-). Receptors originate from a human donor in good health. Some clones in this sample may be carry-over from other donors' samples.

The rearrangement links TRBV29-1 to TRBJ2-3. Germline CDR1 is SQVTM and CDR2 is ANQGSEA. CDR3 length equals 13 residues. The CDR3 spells CSVPWQATDTQYF.

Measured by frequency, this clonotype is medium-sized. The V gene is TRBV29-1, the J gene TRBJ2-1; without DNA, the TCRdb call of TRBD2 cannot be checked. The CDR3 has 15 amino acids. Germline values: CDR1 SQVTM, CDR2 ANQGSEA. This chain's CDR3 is CSVAGAEHSYNEQFF.

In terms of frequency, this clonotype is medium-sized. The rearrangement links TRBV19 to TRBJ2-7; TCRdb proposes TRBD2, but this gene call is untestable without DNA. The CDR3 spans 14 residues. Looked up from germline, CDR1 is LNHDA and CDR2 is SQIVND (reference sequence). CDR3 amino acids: CASSIDGLGYEQYF.

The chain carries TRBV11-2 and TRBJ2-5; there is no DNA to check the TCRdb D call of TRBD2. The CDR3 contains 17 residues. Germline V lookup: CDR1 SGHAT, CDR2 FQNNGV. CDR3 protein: CASSHPVQAGGLETQYF.

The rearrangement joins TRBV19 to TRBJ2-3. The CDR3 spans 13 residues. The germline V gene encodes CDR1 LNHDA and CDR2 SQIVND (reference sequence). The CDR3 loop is CASSMGFPDTQYF. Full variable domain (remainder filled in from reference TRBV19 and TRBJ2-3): DGGITQSPKYLFRKEGQNVTLSCEQNLNHDAMYWYRQDPGQGLRLIYYSQIVNDFQKGDIAEGYSVSREKKESFPLTVTSAQKNPTAFYLCASSMGFPDTQYFGPGTRLTVL.

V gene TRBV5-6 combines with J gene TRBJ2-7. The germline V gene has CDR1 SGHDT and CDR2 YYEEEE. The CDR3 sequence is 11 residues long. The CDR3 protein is CASSTDYEQYF.

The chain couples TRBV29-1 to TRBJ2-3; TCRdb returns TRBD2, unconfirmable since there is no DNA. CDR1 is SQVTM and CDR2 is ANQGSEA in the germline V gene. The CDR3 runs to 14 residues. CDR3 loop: CSVEKSWIEDTQYF.

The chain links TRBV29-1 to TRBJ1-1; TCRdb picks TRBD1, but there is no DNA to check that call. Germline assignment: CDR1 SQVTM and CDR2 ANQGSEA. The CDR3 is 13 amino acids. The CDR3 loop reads CSVTSGVNTEAFF.

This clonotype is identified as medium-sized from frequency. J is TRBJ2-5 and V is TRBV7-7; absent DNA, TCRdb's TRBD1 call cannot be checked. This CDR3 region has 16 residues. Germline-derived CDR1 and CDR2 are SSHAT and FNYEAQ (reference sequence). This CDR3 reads CASSFSGTGRQETQYF.